Below are 5 T cell receptor beta chains sequenced from a single sample in a study of sequential checkpoint blockade in melanoma. The method was immunoSEQ multiplex PCR; TCRdb's version includes in-frame clones alone and lacks a portion of them. The table shows 13,000 or so clones, with about two thirds occurring only once. Stated treatment: randomized to nivolumab then ipilimumab (arm A) or the reverse (arm B). This specimen was CD8+ T cells sorted from blood (inferred from file names), taken from a patient given nivolumab and ipilimumab in sequence. The receptors were sampled from a human donor with melanoma.

The J gene is TRBJ1-1, the V gene TRBV29-1; TRBD1 might be the D (5 bases). V was trimmed by 4 bases and J by 4 bases, leaving 19 bases between them. Per germline, CDR1 SQVTM and CDR2 ANQGSEA. The CDR3 runs 15 residues. Written as DNA, the CDR3 is TGCAGCGTTGCCCTTTTGGCAGGGCAAGGCACTGAAGCTTTCTTT. Protein: CSVALLAGQGTEAFF.

This clone is medium-sized. This chain's CDR3 is CASSSGERYEQYF. CDR3 sequence (DNA): TGTGCCAGCAGCTCAGGGGAACGCTACGAGCAGTACTTC. The rearrangement uses TRBV7-6 and TRBJ2-7; tentative D call: TRBD1 (6 bases). This CDR3 has 13 amino acids. Trimming left V 4 bases short and J 3 bases short, with 10 bases between. Germline-derived CDR1 and CDR2 are SGHVS and FNYEAQ.

The gene calls are TRBV7-8 and TRBJ2-1; TRBD2 matches at 12 bases. Germline loops: CDR1 SGHVS, CDR2 FQNEAQ. The trim removed 4 bases at V and 0 bases at J, leaving 4 bases unmatched. This CDR3 is 17 amino acids long. The DNA for the CDR3 is TGTGCCAGCAGCTCAGGACTAGCGGGGAGCTCCTACAATGAGCAGTTCTTC. Amino acids: CASSSGLAGSSYNEQFF. Combining the CDR3 with reference TRBV7-8 and TRBJ2-1 gives the whole variable domain GAGVSQSPRYKVAKRGQDVALRCDPISGHVSLFWYQQALGQGPEFLTYFQNEAQLDKSGLPSDRFFAERPEGSVSTLKIQRTQQEDSAVYLCASSSGLAGSSYNEQFFGPGTRLTVL.

The chain has TRBV27 and TRBJ2-7; D not certain. V was shortened by 5 bases and J by 2 bases, with 7 bases between the two germline ends. Germline values: CDR1 MNHEY, CDR2 SMNVEV (reference sequence). The CDR3 spans 12 residues. The CDR3 reads CASSDTPYEQYF. CDR3 sequence (DNA): TGTGCCAGCAGTGACACTCCCTACGAGCAGTACTTC.

The chain links TRBV5-1 to TRBJ2-3, with D possibly being TRBD2 (5 bases). Germline loops: CDR1 SGHRS, CDR2 YFSETQ. This CDR3 comprises 15 residues. V dropped 0 bases and J dropped 4 bases, with 12 bases sitting between them. The CDR3 nucleotides read TGCGCCAGCAGCTTGGTTGGCCCTAGCCCAGATACGCAGTATTTT. As protein: CASSLVGPSPDTQYF.